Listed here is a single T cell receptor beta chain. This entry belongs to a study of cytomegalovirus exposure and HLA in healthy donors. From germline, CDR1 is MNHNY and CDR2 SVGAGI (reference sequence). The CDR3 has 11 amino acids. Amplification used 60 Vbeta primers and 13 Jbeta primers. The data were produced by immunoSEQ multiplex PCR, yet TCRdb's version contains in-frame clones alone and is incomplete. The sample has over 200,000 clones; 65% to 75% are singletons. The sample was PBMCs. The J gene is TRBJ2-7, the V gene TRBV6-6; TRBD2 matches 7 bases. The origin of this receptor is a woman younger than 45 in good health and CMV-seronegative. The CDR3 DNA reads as TGTGCGGCGGGAGTGGGGTACGAGCAGTACTTC. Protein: CAAGVGYEQYF.